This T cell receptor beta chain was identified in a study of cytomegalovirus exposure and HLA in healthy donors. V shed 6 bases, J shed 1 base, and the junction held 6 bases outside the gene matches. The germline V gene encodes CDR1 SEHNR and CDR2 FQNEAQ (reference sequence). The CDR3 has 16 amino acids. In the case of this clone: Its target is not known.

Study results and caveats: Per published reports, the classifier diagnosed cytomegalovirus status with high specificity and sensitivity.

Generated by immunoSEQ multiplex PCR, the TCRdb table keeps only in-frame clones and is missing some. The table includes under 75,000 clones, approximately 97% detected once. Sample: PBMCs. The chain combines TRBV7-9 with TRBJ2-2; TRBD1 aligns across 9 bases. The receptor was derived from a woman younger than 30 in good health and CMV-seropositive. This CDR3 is CASRDTGGGNTGELFF. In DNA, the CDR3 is TGTGCCAGCAGGGATACAGGGGGCGGGAACACCGGGGAGCTGTTTTTT.